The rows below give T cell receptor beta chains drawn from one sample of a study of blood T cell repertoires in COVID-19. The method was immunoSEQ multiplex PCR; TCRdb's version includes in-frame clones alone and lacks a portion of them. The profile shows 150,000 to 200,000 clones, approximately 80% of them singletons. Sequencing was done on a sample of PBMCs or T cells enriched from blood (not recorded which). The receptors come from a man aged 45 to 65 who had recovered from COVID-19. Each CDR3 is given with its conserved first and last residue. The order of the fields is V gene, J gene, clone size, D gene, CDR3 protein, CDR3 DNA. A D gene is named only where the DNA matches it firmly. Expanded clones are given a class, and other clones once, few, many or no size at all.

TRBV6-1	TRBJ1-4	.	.	CASSETGTRSEKLFF	TGTGCCAGCAGTGAGACAGGAACGCGTTCTGAAAAACTGTTTTTT
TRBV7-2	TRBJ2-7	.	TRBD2	CASRGGTSGNYEQYF	TGTGCCAGCCGCGGGGGGACTAGCGGGAACTACGAGCAGTACTTC
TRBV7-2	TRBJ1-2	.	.	CASSLVSQVNYGYTF	TGTGCCAGCAGCTTAGTATCACAGGTTAACTATGGCTACACCTTC
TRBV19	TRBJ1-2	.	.	CASSYNYGYTF	TGTGCCAGTAGTTATAACTATGGCTACACCTTC
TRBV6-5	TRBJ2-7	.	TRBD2	CASRLTSGAYEQYF	TGTGCCAGCCGACTTACTAGCGGAGCCTACGAGCAGTACTTC
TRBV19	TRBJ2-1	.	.	CASSIEQRVDYNEQFF	TGTGCCAGTAGTATAGAGCAGCGGGTCGACTACAATGAGCAGTTCTTC
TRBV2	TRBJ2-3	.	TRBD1	CASSRTGDTQYF	TGTGCCAGCAGTCGGACAGGGGATACGCAGTATTTT
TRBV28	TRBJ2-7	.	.	CASSSGFYEQYF	TGTGCCAGCAGTTCCGGGTTTTACGAGCAGTACTTC
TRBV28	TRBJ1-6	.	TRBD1	CASSILQGDNSPLHF	TGTGCCAGCAGCATACTACAGGGGGATAATTCACCCCTCCACTTT
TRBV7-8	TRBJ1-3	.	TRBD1	CASRVGTGENTIYF	TGTGCCAGCAGGGTCGGGACAGGGGAAAACACCATATATTTT
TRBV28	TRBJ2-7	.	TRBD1	CASRNLGTGNYEQYF	TGTGCCAGCAGGAATCTCGGGACAGGAAACTACGAGCAGTACTTC
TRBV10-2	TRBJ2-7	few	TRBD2	CASSEAGGHEQYF	TGCGCCAGCAGTGAGGCGGGAGGCCACGAGCAGTACTTC
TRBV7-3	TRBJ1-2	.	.	CASSLMGRTNYGYTF	TGTGCCAGCAGCTTAATGGGGAGAACTAACTATGGCTACACCTTC
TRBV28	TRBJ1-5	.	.	CASTSSNQPQHF	TGTGCCAGCACCAGTAGCAATCAGCCCCAGCATTTT
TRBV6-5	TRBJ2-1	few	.	CASRSRLVPYNEQFF	TGTGCCAGCCGAAGTAGACTAGTCCCCTACAATGAGCAGTTCTTC
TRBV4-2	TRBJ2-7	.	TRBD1	CASSRDRGQDEQYF	TGTGCCAGCAGCCGGGACAGGGGGCAAGACGAGCAGTACTTC
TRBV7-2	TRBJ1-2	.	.	CASSLALPGGAYGYTF	TGTGCCAGCAGCTTAGCGCTTCCGGGGGGCGCCTATGGCTACACCTTC
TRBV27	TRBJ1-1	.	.	CAVLEGWTEAFF	TGTGCCGTACTGGAGGGCTGGACTGAAGCTTTCTTT
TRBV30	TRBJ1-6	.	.	CAWSPTGPKLYNSPLHF	TGTGCCTGGAGTCCAACAGGACCGAAGCTCTATAATTCACCCCTCCACTTT
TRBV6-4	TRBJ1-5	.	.	CASSQGSNQPQHF	TGTGCCAGCAGTCAGGGGAGCAATCAGCCCCAGCATTTT
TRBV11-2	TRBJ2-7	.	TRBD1	CASSLSTGGGYEQYF	TGTGCCAGCAGCTTATCGACAGGGGGAGGCTACGAGCAGTACTTC
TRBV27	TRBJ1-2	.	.	CASSLVGDTNYGYTF	TGTGCCAGCAGTTTGGTTGGGGACACCAACTATGGCTACACCTTC
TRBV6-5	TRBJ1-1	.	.	CASSRHKNTEAFF	TGTGCCAGCAGTCGACACAAGAACACTGAAGCTTTCTTT
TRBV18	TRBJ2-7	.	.	CASSPTGTRSYEQYF	TGTGCCAGCTCACCTACCGGGACTCGCTCCTACGAGCAGTACTTC
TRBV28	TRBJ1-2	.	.	CASLGQNYGYTF	TGTGCCAGCCTAGGACAGAACTATGGCTACACCTTC
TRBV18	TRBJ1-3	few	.	CASSPLVRVERSGNTIYF	TGTGCCAGCTCACCACTGGTCAGGGTGGAACGGTCTGGAAACACCATATATTTT
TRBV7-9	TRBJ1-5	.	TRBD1	CASSLGPTGAEQPQHF	TGTGCCAGCAGCTTAGGTCCGACAGGGGCAGAACAGCCCCAGCATTTT
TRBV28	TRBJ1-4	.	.	CASSPPRSAEKLFF	TGTGCCAGCAGCCCCCCGAGGAGTGCTGAAAAACTGTTTTTT
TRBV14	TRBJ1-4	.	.	CASSRTTAATAEKLFF	TGTGCCAGCAGCCGAACAACGGCAGCCACAGCTGAAAAACTGTTTTTT
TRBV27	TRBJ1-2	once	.	CATKNAGGTYGYTF	TGTGCCACCAAAAACGCGGGGGGCACCTATGGCTACACCTTC
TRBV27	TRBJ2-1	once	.	CATQPGTPYNEQFF	TGTGCCACCCAACCGGGGACACCCTACAATGAGCAGTTCTTC
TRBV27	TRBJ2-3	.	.	CASSLNSRPSTDTQYF	TGTGCCAGCAGTTTAAACTCTAGGCCTAGCACAGATACGCAGTATTTT
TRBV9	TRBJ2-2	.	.	CASSVRDTTGELFF	TGTGCCAGCAGCGTCCGGGACACTACCGGGGAGCTGTTTTTT
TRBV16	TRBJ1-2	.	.	CASSPPLPRGLLYGYTF	TGTGCCAGCAGCCCTCCGCTCCCCAGGGGCCTGCTCTATGGCTACACCTTC
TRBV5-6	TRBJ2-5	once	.	CASSPHGLNLQETQYF	TGTGCCAGCAGCCCCCACGGACTGAACTTACAAGAGACCCAGTACTTC
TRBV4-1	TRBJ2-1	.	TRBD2	CASSQTSSDEQFF	TGCGCCAGCAGCCAGACTAGCTCTGATGAGCAGTTCTTC
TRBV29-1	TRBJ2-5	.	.	CSVAGDTQETQYF	TGCAGCGTGGCGGGGGACACCCAAGAGACCCAGTACTTC
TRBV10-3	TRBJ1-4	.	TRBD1	CAISNRDRVGEKLFF	TGTGCCATCAGCAACCGGGACAGGGTCGGTGAAAAACTGTTTTTT
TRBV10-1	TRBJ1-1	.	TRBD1	CASSPNDRVHTEAFF	TGCGCCAGCAGTCCAAATGACAGGGTACACACTGAAGCTTTCTTT
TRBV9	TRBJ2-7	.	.	CASSTQGTSSYEQYF	TGTGCCAGCAGCACCCAGGGGACATCTTCCTACGAGCAGTACTTC
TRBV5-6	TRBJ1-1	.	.	CASSFLNTEAFF	TGTGCCAGCAGCTTCTTGAACACTGAAGCTTTCTTT
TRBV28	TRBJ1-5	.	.	CASKGKGNQPQHF	TGTGCCAGCAAGGGGAAGGGCAATCAGCCCCAGCATTTT
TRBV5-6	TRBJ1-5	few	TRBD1	CASSLTGGSQPQHF	TGTGCCAGCAGCCTGACAGGGGGGAGTCAGCCCCAGCATTTT
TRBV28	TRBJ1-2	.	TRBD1	CASSLGQGIGYTF	TGTGCCAGCAGTTTAGGACAGGGAATAGGCTACACCTTC
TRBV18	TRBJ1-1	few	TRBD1	CASSPGQGREAFF	TGTGCCAGCTCACCGGGACAGGGGAGGGAAGCTTTCTTT
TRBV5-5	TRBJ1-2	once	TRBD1	CASSPGQGRGYTF	TGTGCCAGCAGCCCGGGACAGGGGAGAGGCTACACCTTC
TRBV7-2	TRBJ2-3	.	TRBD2	CASSSTSGGRDTQYF	TGTGCCAGCAGCTCCACTAGCGGGGGGAGAGATACGCAGTATTTT
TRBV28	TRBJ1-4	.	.	CASSLEVADEKLFF	TGTGCCAGCAGTTTAGAAGTGGCGGATGAAAAACTGTTTTTT
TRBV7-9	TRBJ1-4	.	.	CASSPRGGEKLFF	TGTGCCAGCAGCCCGAGGGGAGGTGAAAAACTGTTTTTT
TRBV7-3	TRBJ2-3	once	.	CASSFRGGPSTDTQYF	TGTGCCAGCAGTTTTAGAGGGGGACCTAGCACAGATACGCAGTATTTT